This record concerns one T cell receptor beta chain sequence. Antigen specificity is unknown. The source of the sample is a study of a mutant IDH1 vaccine in newly diagnosed glioma. Study context: Patients received eight vaccinations in weeks 1, 3, 5, 7, 11, 15, 19, 23. Vaccinations were initiated 4-6 weeks following radiotherapy alone, or were given together with temozolomide cycles. There were roughly 60% males and about 38% females among treated patients, whose mean age was 40.4 years. Previous treatment comprised radiotherapy, temozolomide, or both, mostly both.

V lost 2 bases to trimming and J lost 4 bases; unmatched junction nucleotides: 6. CDR1 MNHNY and CDR2 SVGAGI come from the germline V gene (reference sequence). This CDR3 has 15 amino acids. The time point is: week 23, last vaccination. A single vaccine dose contained 300 ug of mutant IDH1 20-mer peptide, and topical imiquimod was used with it. The protocol was immunoSEQ multiplex PCR, while the TCRdb copy is restricted to in-frame clones and leaves out a portion. Here the sample spans about 55,000 clones, under 90% being singletons. The chain combines TRBV6-6 with TRBJ1-1, with 8 bases lining up with TRBD1. Sequences were derived from PBMCs, sampled from a glioma patient whose treatment included an IDH1 peptide vaccine. The receptor comes from a man in his forties with glioma. Written as DNA, the CDR3 is TGTGCCAGCAGTTACCCTCAGGGGGCAGGCACTGAAGCTTTCTTT. Its translation: CASSYPQGAGTEAFF.